The rows below give T cell receptor beta chains drawn from one sample of a study of tumor-infiltrating lymphocytes in primary liver carcinoma. In TCRdb, the multiplex PCR reads were re-called with MiXCR into one record per CDR3 protein. The sample has around 80,000 distinct CDR3 sequences, 55% to 85% seen once. Sequenced: liver tumor tissue from sampling region 1. These receptor sequences come from a middle-aged man with primary liver carcinoma and hepatitis B virus infection. Both conserved end residues are part of each CDR3. Fields, in order: clone size, J gene, V gene, D gene, CDR3 DNA, CDR3 protein. A D gene is named only where the DNA matches it firmly. Some rows mark clone size as missing; the rest say once, few, many or name a class of expanded clone.

many | TRBJ2-5 | TRBV10-2 | - | TGCGCCAGCACCCAGGGGGAGACCCAGTACTTC | CASTQGETQYF
- | TRBJ1-1 | TRBV12-3/TRBV12-4 | TRBD1 | TGTGCCAGTAGTTTAGGTCCGGGACAGGGGAGGCCTGAAGCTTCCTTT | CASSLGPGQGRPEASF
many | TRBJ1-2 | TRBV30 | TRBD1 | TGTGCCTGGGGGGGACAGGAGGGGGTCTATGGCTACACCTTC | CAWGGQEGVYGYTF
- | TRBJ2-5 | TRBV6-5 | TRBD2 | TGTGTCAGCAGATCGACTAGCGGGGTCCAAGAGACACAGTACTTC | CVSRSTSGVQETQYF
- | TRBJ2-2 | TRBV5-1 | TRBD1 | TGCGCCGGCAGCTGGGAGCCTACAGGGGCGAACACCGGGGAGCTGTTTTTT | CAGSWEPTGANTGELFF
- | TRBJ2-3 | TRBV2 | TRBD2 | TGTGCCAGCAGTGAGACTAGCGGGAGCCACCGGGGCACAGATACGCAGTATTTT | CASSETSGSHRGTDTQYF
many | TRBJ1-1 | TRBV5-1 | - | TGCGCCAGCAGCTTGCTGTTAGGGTCGAACACTGAAGCTTTCTTT | CASSLLLGSNTEAFF
- | TRBJ2-5 | TRBV10-2 | TRBD1 | TGCGCCAGCAGTGAGCCAGACAGGGGAGGAGAGACTCAGTACTTC | CASSEPDRGGETQYF
- | TRBJ2-5 | TRBV20-1 | TRBD2 | TGTAGTGCTCACGGGACTAGCGGGATTCAGAGGCGGGAGACCCAGTACTTC | CSAHGTSGIQRRETQYF
- | TRBJ2-3 | TRBV5-1 | - | TGCGTCAGCAGCTTGGATGACGGGAGAATAGATACGCAGTATTTT | CVSSLDDGRIDTQYF
- | TRBJ2-5 | TRBV6-1 | TRBD1 | TGTGCCAGCAGTAAACCCGGGACAGCCGAGACCCAGTACTTC | CASSKPGTAETQYF
- | TRBJ2-5 | TRBV2 | - | TGTGCCAGCGACAGGCTTCAAGAAACCCAGTGCTTC | CASDRLQETQCF
- | TRBJ1-2 | TRBV11-1 | TRBD1 | TGTGCCAGGAGCTTGGGACAGTATCATGGCTACACCTTC | CARSLGQYHGYTF
- | TRBJ2-3 | TRBV12-3/TRBV12-4 | - | TGTGCCAGCAGTCTACCTAGCCGGTGCGGAGATAGGCAGTATTTT | CASSLPSRCGDRQYF
- | TRBJ1-1 | TRBV20-1 | - | TGCAGTGCTAGCCCCTCAGGGCCCCTCATAGGAGCTTTCTTT | CSASPSGPLIGAFF
- | TRBJ1-1 | TRBV11-2 | TRBD1 | TGTGTGAGCAGCCGAATGGGGGGACAGGGGTTCGGCACTGAAGCGTTCTTT | CVSSRMGGQGFGTEAFF
- | TRBJ2-1 | TRBV11-2 | - | TGTGCCAGCAGCCTATTTGCGGGAATATCCTACGAGCAGTTCTTC | CASSLFAGISYEQFF
- | TRBJ2-5 | TRBV10-3 | - | TGTGTCATCAGTTGGGAGGAGACCCAGTACTTC | CVISWEETQYF
many | TRBJ2-7 | TRBV12-3/TRBV12-4 | TRBD1 | TGTGCCAGCAGTGGAGGGACAGGGAGCTACGAGCAGTACTTC | CASSGGTGSYEQYF
- | TRBJ1-1 | TRBV29-1 | - | TGCAGCGTTGGTGGGGCCAGGGAGATTATGAACACTGAAGCCTTCTTT | CSVGGAREIMNTEAFF
- | TRBJ1-1 | TRBV10-1 | TRBD1 | TGCGCCAACAGTGATGGACAGGGAGATACTTTCTTT | CANSDGQGDTFF
- | TRBJ2-2 | TRBV4-1 | - | TGCACCAGCATCCCAGAAGAGGGTCTCGACACCGGGGAGCTGTTCTTT | CTSIPEEGLDTGELFF
- | TRBJ2-5 | TRBV12-3/TRBV12-4 | - | TGTGCCAGCGGTTCCAGAGACAGGCAAGAGACCCAGTATTTC | CASGSRDRQETQYF
- | TRBJ2-7 | TRBV10-3 | - | TGTGCCATCAGTGGAACTGTCCGTGAGAGTATCGAGCTGTATTTC | CAISGTVRESIELYF
many | TRBJ2-1 | TRBV29-1 | - | TGCAGCGTTCCTACACCTTACAATGAGCAGTTCTTC | CSVPTPYNEQFF
many | TRBJ2-7 | TRBV10-3 | - | TGTGCCATCAGTGAGTCAGTTTCCAGCTCCTACGAGCAGTACTTC | CAISESVSSSYEQYF
- | TRBJ2-2 | TRBV11-2 | TRBD2 | TGTGCCATCAGCTTAGTGGCGCTAGCGGGAACCGGTGTGCTGTTTTTT | CAISLVALAGTGVLFF
few | TRBJ2-1 | TRBV5-5 | TRBD2 | TGTGTCAGCAGCTTGTCTGGCGGGAGGTTGGGTGAGCAGTTCTTC | CVSSLSGGRLGEQFF
- | TRBJ2-1 | TRBV7-8 | - | TGTGCCACCCGGCGAACCCCGTACTCTTCCTACAACGAGCAGTTCTTC | CATRRTPYSSYNEQFF
- | TRBJ2-1 | TRBV6-6 | - | TGTGCCAGCAGTTATGATCAGAATTACAATGAGCAGTCCTTC | CASSYDQNYNEQSF
- | TRBJ2-2 | TRBV11-2 | TRBD2 | TGTGCCAGCAGCTTAGTGGCGCAAGCGGGAACCAGGGATCCGTTTTTT | CASSLVAQAGTRDPFF
- | TRBJ2-1 | TRBV11-2 | TRBD2 | TGTGCCAGCAGCTACTATTCGATTAGCGGGAGGGGAGGGGGGTTCTTC | CASSYYSISGRGGGFF
many | TRBJ2-7 | TRBV28 | TRBD2 | TGTGCCAGCAGCCGCCCCAGCGGGAGCTCCTACGAGCAGTACTTC | CASSRPSGSSYEQYF
- | TRBJ1-5 | TRBV30 | TRBD1 | TGTGACTGTGGGACAGGCAATCAGCCCCAGCATTTT | CDCGTGNQPQHF
- | TRBJ1-5 | TRBV12-3/TRBV12-4 | - | TGTGCCAGCAGTTTAGCGCAGGGCAATTGGCCCCAGCATTTT | CASSLAQGNWPQHF
- | TRBJ2-5 | TRBV11-2 | - | TGTGCCAGCAGCAGAGATAGGAAAGGGACCCAGTACTTC | CASSRDRKGTQYF
- | TRBJ2-7 | TRBV6-6 | TRBD2 | TGCGCCACCAGTTACTCGGGGGGGTCCGAGCAGTACTTC | CATSYSGGSEQYF
- | TRBJ2-1 | TRBV11-2 | TRBD2 | TGTGCCAGTGGCTTTCCTCGACTAGCGGGAGAACCGTACAATGAGCAGTTCTTC | CASGFPRLAGEPYNEQFF
- | TRBJ1-5 | TRBV4-1 | - | TGCGCCAGCAGCCAAGATATCACAGGGTGGCAGCCCCAGCAATTT | CASSQDITGWQPQQF
- | TRBJ2-3 | TRBV5-4 | TRBD2 | TGTGCCAGCAGCCACAAAGCGGGGGCAGGTACGCAATATTTT | CASSHKAGAGTQYF
many | TRBJ1-1 | TRBV28 | - | TGTGCCAGCAGATTCGCCGGTTGGGCTTTCTTT | CASRFAGWAFF
- | TRBJ2-1 | TRBV10-3 | TRBD2 | TGTGCCACCCCACACTCAGCGGGAGGGCCAGATGAACAGTCCTTC | CATPHSAGGPDEQSF
- | TRBJ2-2 | TRBV10-3 | TRBD1 | TGTGCATCCCGACAGGGCTCTGCCGGGGTGCTGTTTTTT | CASRQGSAGVLFF
- | TRBJ2-7 | TRBV29-1 | - | TGCAGCGTTCACATCGACAGCTACGAGAAGTACTTC | CSVHIDSYEKYF
- | TRBJ1-2 | TRBV5-5 | - | TGTGCCAGCAGCTTGGAGGGGGAGGGGGTCGGTTACACCTTC | CASSLEGEGVGYTF
- | TRBJ1-2 | TRBV25-1 | - | TGTGTCAGCAGTGAGTCCCATGGAGGCTACACCTTC | CVSSESHGGYTF
- | TRBJ2-3 | TRBV6-5 | - | TGTGCCAGCAAACCCGGGACTGGCAATTACGATTCGCAGTATTTT | CASKPGTGNYDSQYF
once | TRBJ2-3 | TRBV10-1 | - | TGCGCCAGTAGTCAGCGGGTAAGGGTTCCGGATACGCAGTATTTT | CASSQRVRVPDTQYF
once | TRBJ1-1 | TRBV11-2 | - | TGCGCCAGCAGCTTAGTGAGACCGAGACAGGAATCCAGGAACACTGAAGCTTTCTTT | CASSLVRPRQESRNTEAFF
- | TRBJ2-5 | TRBV29-1 | - | TGCAGCCATAGTAGTGTGAGTCGAGAGACCCAGTACTTC | CSHSSVSRETQYF
- | TRBJ2-7 | TRBV11-2 | - | TGTGCCAACAGCTCGTGTCTAGCGCACGAGCAGTATTTC | CANSSCLAHEQYF
- | TRBJ2-5 | TRBV6-5 | - | TGCGCCAGCAGTTATGGCGCGGCACGAAAGACCCAGTACTTC | CASSYGAARKTQYF
- | TRBJ2-7 | TRBV6-6 | TRBD1 | TGTGCCAGCAGTTACGACGCAGGGGGTATCGAGTATTACTTC | CASSYDAGGIEYYF
once | TRBJ1-5 | TRBV11-2 | - | TGTGCTAGCAGCTTAGGGTTAAATCAGTCCCACCATTTT | CASSLGLNQSHHF
- | TRBJ2-1 | TRBV7-3 | - | TGTGCCAGCAGCTTAACGGCGGACAATGAGCAGTTCTTC | CASSLTADNEQFF